This record concerns one T cell receptor (beta chain) sequence. The CDR3 runs 15 residues. The ends lost 2 bases at V and 0 bases at J; junction bases unmatched: 2. Per the germline V gene, CDR1 is KGHSH and CDR2 is LQKENI. The data were obtained in a study of cytomegalovirus exposure and HLA in healthy donors. The protocol was immunoSEQ multiplex PCR, while the TCRdb copy is restricted to in-frame clones and leaves out a portion. The sample records about 75,000 clones, around four fifths being singletons. The receptor was derived from a man younger than 45 in good health and CMV-seronegative. Sequencing input: PBMCs. The chain uses TRBV18 and TRBJ2-3; the match to TRBD1 covers 7 bases. Written as DNA, the CDR3 is TGTGCCAGCTCACCAACCAGGGGGAGCACAGATACGCAGTATTTT. Its protein is CASSPTRGSTDTQYF.